The sequence of this T cell receptor (beta chain) was determined in a study of Ad26.COV2.S vaccination and SARS-CoV-2 variants. Study-wide background: Recipients of Ad26.COV2.S got it intramuscularly, once or twice 56 days apart.

Broader study findings: Recipients of vaccine and of placebo showed similar breadth of their non-spike TCR repertoires. After vaccination, substantial breadth of spike-specific CD8+ and CD4+ responses was reported.

Treatment defined: roughly 18 received Ad26.COV2.S at low or high dose, single or two shots; about 5 received placebo; per-sample allocation not given. Samples were taken on day 63 after the first vaccine or placebo injection. Germline-derived CDR1 and CDR2 are KGHSH and LQKENI. The V segment lost 4 bases and the J segment 6 bases; nucleotides outside the gene matches: 8. The CDR3 has 14 amino acids. The repertoire was sequenced with immunoSEQ multiplex PCR; TCRdb's copy has only in-frame clones and lacks some. The repertoire has over 300,000 clones, about four fifths of them found once; the top ten carry approximately 7.8%. On this clone: Antigen: not known.

The sample was peripheral blood, taken in a trial of Ad26.COV2.S vaccine versus placebo. The sequence derives from a person aged 18-65 years who received the Ad26.COV2.S COVID-19 vaccine or a placebo. The V call is TRBV18, the J call TRBJ2-7, with 8 bases identical to TRBD2. The CDR3 protein is CASSRSRGEGEQYF. The CDR3 nucleotides are TGTGCCAGCTCACGGTCGCGGGGGGAAGGCGAGCAGTACTTC.